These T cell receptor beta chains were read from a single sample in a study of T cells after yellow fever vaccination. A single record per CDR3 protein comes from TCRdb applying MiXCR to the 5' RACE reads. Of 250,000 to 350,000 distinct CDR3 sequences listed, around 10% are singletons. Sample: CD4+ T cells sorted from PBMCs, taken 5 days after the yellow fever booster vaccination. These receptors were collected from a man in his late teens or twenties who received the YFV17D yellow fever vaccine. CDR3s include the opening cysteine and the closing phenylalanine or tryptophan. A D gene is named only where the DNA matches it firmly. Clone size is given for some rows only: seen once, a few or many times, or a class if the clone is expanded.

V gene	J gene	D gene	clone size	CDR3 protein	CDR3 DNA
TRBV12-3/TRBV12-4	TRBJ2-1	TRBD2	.	CASSPAGGLHNEQFF	TGTGCCAGCAGTCCCGCGGGGGGCCTGCACAATGAGCAGTTCTTC
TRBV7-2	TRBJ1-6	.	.	CASSLEGANSPLHF	TGTGCCAGCAGCTTAGAAGGAGCCAATTCACCCCTCCACTTT
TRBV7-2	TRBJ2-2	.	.	CASSLPRKDIGELFF	TGTGCCAGCAGCCTACCAAGGAAAGATATCGGGGAGCTGTTTTTT
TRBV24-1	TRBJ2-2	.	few	CATSDAANTGELFF	TGTGCCACCAGTGATGCAGCGAACACCGGGGAGCTGTTTTTT
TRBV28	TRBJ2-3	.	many	CASSFGGATDTQYF	TGTGCCAGCAGTTTTGGGGGGGCCACAGATACGCAGTATTTT
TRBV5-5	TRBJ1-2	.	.	CASSLGGNPPSYGYTF	TGTGCCAGCAGCTTGGGGGGGAACCCGCCTAGCTATGGCTACACCTTC
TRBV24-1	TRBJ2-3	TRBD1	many	CATGDSSTDTQYF	TGTGCCACCGGGGACAGTAGCACAGATACGCAGTATTTT
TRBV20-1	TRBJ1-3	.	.	CSATQGGSGLAGNTIYF	TGCAGTGCTACTCAGGGAGGCTCTGGGTTGGCTGGAAACACCATATATTTT
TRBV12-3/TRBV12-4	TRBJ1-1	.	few	CASRKSLNTEAFF	TGTGCCAGCCGAAAGTCACTGAACACTGAAGCTTTCTTT
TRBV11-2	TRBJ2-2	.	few	CASSEGLTGELFF	TGTGCCAGCAGCGAGGGGCTAACCGGGGAGCTGTTTTTT
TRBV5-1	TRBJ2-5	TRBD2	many	CASSFLAGGRQETQYF	TGCGCCAGCAGCTTCTTAGCGGGGGGACGACAAGAGACCCAGTACTTC
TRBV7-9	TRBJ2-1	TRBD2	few	CASSLGQGLAGGEQFF	TGTGCCAGCAGCTTGGGTCAAGGGCTAGCGGGGGGGGAGCAGTTCTTC
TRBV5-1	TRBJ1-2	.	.	CASSLAGQYYGYTF	TGCGCCAGCAGCTTGGCCGGACAGTACTATGGCTACACCTTC
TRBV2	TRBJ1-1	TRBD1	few	CASRGQGLAEAFF	TGTGCCAGCAGAGGACAGGGGTTAGCTGAAGCTTTCTTT
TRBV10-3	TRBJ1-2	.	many	CAIRGALNYGYTF	TGTGCCATCAGAGGGGCCCTGAACTATGGCTACACCTTC
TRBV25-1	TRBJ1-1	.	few	CASQALNTEAFF	TGTGCCAGCCAGGCCCTGAACACTGAAGCTTTCTTT
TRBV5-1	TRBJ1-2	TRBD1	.	CASSLERQGGYTF	TGCGCCAGCAGCCTAGAGCGACAGGGGGGCTACACCTTC
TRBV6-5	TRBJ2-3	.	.	CASSPGWATGADTQYF	TGTGCCAGCAGCCCCGGCTGGGCTACTGGGGCAGATACGCAGTATTTT
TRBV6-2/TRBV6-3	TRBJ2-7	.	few	CATIHLTSYEQYF	TGTGCCACCATACACCTTACGTCCTACGAGCAGTACTTC
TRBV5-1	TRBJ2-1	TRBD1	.	CASSLGQGAHNEQFF	TGCGCCAGCAGCTTAGGACAGGGGGCCCACAATGAGCAGTTCTTC
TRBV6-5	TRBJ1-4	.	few	CASGTNEKLFF	TGTGCCAGCGGGACTAATGAAAAACTGTTTTTT
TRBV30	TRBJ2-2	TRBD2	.	CAWSVGGGAGELFF	TGTGCCTGGAGTGTCGGCGGGGGAGCCGGGGAGCTGTTTTTT
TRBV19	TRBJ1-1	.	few	CASSIDPRGRAFF	TGTGCCAGTAGTATAGATCCTCGGGGCAGAGCTTTCTTT
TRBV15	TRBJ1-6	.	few	CATSRASYNSPLHF	TGTGCCACCAGCCGGGCTTCCTATAATTCACCCCTCCACTTT
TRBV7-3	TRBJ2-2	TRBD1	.	CASSWDRYTGELFF	TGTGCCAGCAGCTGGGACAGATACACCGGGGAGCTGTTTTTT
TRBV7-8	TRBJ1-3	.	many	CASSRGLTRKDTIYF	TGTGCCAGCAGCCGGGGATTAACACGAAAGGACACCATATATTTT
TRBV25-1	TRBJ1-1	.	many	CASMGHPNTEAFF	TGTGCCAGCATGGGACACCCGAACACTGAAGCTTTCTTT
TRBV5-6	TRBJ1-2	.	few	CASSLGRNDGYTF	TGTGCCAGCAGCTTAGGCAGGAACGATGGCTACACCTTC
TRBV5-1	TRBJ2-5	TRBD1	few	CASSLVVTGGRETQYF	TGCGCCAGCAGCTTGGTTGTGACAGGGGGCCGGGAGACCCAGTACTTC
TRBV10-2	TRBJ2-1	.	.	CASSEAALSYNEQFF	TGCGCCAGCAGTGAGGCTGCCTTGTCCTACAATGAGCAGTTCTTC
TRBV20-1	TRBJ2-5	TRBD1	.	CSARGLGGKLETQYF	TGCAGTGCTAGAGGCTTAGGGGGCAAATTGGAGACCCAGTACTTC
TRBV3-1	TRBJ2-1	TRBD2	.	CASSRGLAGAAEQFF	TGTGCCAGCAGCCGGGGACTAGCGGGGGCGGCTGAGCAGTTCTTC
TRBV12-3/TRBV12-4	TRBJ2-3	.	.	CASTSLLTDTQYF	TGTGCCAGCACCTCCCTTCTCACAGATACGCAGTATTTT
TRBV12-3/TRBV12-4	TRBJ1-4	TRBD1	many	CASSDPGTGNEKLFF	TGTGCCAGCAGTGACCCCGGGACAGGGAATGAAAAACTGTTTTTT
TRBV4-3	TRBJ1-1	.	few	CASSQQPGAFF	TGCGCCAGCAGCCAACAGCCAGGGGCTTTCTTT
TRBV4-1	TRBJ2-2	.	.	CASSQGARGSLTGELFF	TGCGCCAGCAGCCAAGGGGCCAGGGGAAGTCTCACCGGGGAGCTGTTTTTT
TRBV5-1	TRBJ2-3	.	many	CASSILVDFRTSTDTQYF	TGCGCCAGCAGCATACTAGTGGACTTTCGCACTAGCACAGATACGCAGTATTTT
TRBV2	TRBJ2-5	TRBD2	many	CASSGNGGEETQYF	TGTGCCAGCAGTGGGAACGGGGGGGAAGAGACCCAGTACTTC
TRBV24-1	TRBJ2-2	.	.	CATSDWGRTGELFF	TGTGCCACCAGTGACTGGGGCCGCACCGGGGAGCTGTTTTTT
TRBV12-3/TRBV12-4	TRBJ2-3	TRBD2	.	CASSPWRGAADTQYF	TGTGCCAGCAGCCCATGGCGGGGGGCAGCAGATACGCAGTATTTT
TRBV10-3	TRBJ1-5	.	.	CAISESVNQPQHF	TGTGCCATCAGTGAGTCGGTTAATCAGCCCCAGCATTTT
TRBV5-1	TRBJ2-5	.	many	CASSLQGLQETQYF	TGCGCCAGCAGCTTACAGGGATTACAAGAGACCCAGTACTTC
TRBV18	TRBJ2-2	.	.	CASSPNMGTRTGELFF	TGTGCCAGCTCACCAAATATGGGGACTCGAACCGGGGAGCTGTTTTTT
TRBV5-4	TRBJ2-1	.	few	CASSLSGLNEQFF	TGTGCCAGCAGCCTATCGGGACTTAATGAGCAGTTCTTC
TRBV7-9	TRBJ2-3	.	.	CASSLGVLLGTQYF	TGTGCCAGCAGCTTAGGAGTCCTATTAGGTACGCAGTATTTT
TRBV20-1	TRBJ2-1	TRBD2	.	CSARVPLAGALEQFF	TGCAGTGCTAGAGTCCCCCTAGCGGGGGCCCTAGAGCAGTTCTTC
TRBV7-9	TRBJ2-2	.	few	CASSLWPGLPTTGELFF	TGTGCCAGCAGCTTATGGCCCGGGCTACCGACGACCGGGGAGCTGTTTTTT
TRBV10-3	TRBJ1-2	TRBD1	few	CAIRPGQGATYGYTF	TGTGCCATCAGGCCTGGACAGGGGGCTACTTATGGCTACACCTTC
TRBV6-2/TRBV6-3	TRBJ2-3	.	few	CASRGGRRTQYF	TGTGCCAGCAGAGGGGGGCGTCGGACGCAGTATTTT
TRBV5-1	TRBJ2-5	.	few	CASSPSRAARRQETQYF	TGCGCCAGCAGCCCATCCCGGGCAGCGAGACGTCAAGAGACCCAGTACTTC
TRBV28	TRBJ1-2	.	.	CASRGVEHGYTF	TGTGCCAGCAGGGGGGTTGAACATGGCTACACCTTC
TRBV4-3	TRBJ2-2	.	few	CASSQDLEGTNTGELFF	TGCGCCAGCAGCCAAGATCTTGAGGGAACGAACACCGGGGAGCTGTTTTTT
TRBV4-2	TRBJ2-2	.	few	CASSQAAGHRTGELFF	TGTGCCAGCAGCCAAGCCGCAGGCCATAGGACCGGGGAGCTGTTTTTT
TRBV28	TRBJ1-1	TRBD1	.	CASSFRGQGPNTEAFF	TGTGCCAGCAGTTTTAGGGGACAGGGACCGAACACTGAAGCTTTCTTT
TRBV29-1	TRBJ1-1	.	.	CSVVDPWGTEAFF	TGCAGCGTTGTTGACCCTTGGGGCACTGAAGCTTTCTTT
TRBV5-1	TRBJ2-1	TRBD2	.	CASMKGRGNEQFF	TGCGCCAGCATGAAGGGGAGGGGCAATGAGCAGTTCTTC
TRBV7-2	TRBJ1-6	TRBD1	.	CASSFLGRGQSSPLHF	TGTGCCAGCAGCTTTTTAGGCAGGGGGCAAAGTTCACCCCTCCACTTT